This T cell receptor beta chain was sequenced for a study of blood T cell repertoires in COVID-19. Study-wide context: PBMCs, B-cell-depleted T cells, or T cells provided the cDNA or gDNA that made up the material.

Everyone who took part was roughly 18 to 89 years old, and they came from about 25 US areas. Cohort allocation depended upon clinical history that participants reported. The repertoire was sequenced with immunoSEQ multiplex PCR; TCRdb's copy has only in-frame clones and lacks some. In the table there are 220,000 or so clones, 85% to 90% of which are singletons. Germline CDR1 MDHEN, CDR2 SYDVKM. The CDR3 length is 12 residues. V was clipped by 7 bases and J by 4 bases, with 10 bases between them. This clonotype originated in a woman aged 45 to 65 with acute COVID-19. The specimen was PBMCs or T cells enriched from blood (not recorded which). V usage is TRBV28 and J usage is TRBJ1-1; D is uncertain. This CDR3 reads CASTTSTTEAFF. The DNA of the CDR3 is TGTGCCAGCACTACTTCAACCACTGAAGCTTTCTTT. Full variable domain (missing parts from reference TRBV28 and TRBJ1-1): DVKVTQSSRYLVKRTGEKVFLECVQDMDHENMFWYRQDPGLGLRLIYFSYDVKMKEKGDIPEGYSVSREKKERFSLILESASTNQTSMYLCASTTSTTEAFFGQGTRLTVV.